In this sample, the clone carrying this TCR beta chain turned up once. Its matching antigen is unknown. The data were obtained in a study of vaccination effects on CD4 cells after COVID-19. Study results and limitations: The study enrolled few convalescent patients and sampled no early post-infection timepoints.

Viral peptide pools were used in the ViraFEST assay to expand antigen-specific CD4+ T cells, and sequencing came afterward. Culture proceeded for more than 8 days, and CD4+ T cells were then isolated. Documented for the person is a PCR-confirmed SARS-CoV-2 infection occurring between March and December 2020. The researchers cultured approximately 2.1 million PBMC per well with 9.5 to 10 IU/ml IL-2 and roughly 9.4 ug/ml peptides. Method: immunoSEQ multiplex PCR; TCRdb's copy keeps in-frame clones and lacks some. The data contain fewer than 90,000 clones, 73% of them singletons. V lost 6 bases, J lost 4 bases, and 6 bases lay in between. Germline CDR1 and CDR2: SEHNR and FQNEAQ (reference sequence). CDR3 size: 12 residues.

The TCR comes from a human donor who had a prior SARS-CoV-2 infection. V is TRBV7-9 and J is TRBJ1-4; D call uncertain. Sequences were derived from CD4+ T cells from PBMCs cultured with HIV peptides, sampled before COVID-19 vaccination. The subset here: HIV-1 Nef peptide pool negative control/reference culture. CDR3 DNA: TGTGCCAGCAGTACTTATAATGAAAAACTGTTTTTT. It encodes CASSTYNEKLFF.